These T cell receptor beta chains were read from a single sample in a study of CD8 T cells in Susac syndrome. Each CDR3 protein gets one entry after TCRdb re-called the immunoSEQ multiplex PCR reads with MiXCR. Of roughly 100,000 distinct CDR3 sequences detected, about 96% appear once; the ten largest clones hold 0.55% to 0.75%. Source material: CD8+ T cells from PBMCs. These receptor sequences come from a human donor with Susac syndrome. Both conserved end residues are part of each CDR3. D genes are given only for firm matches. Some rows have no size entry. The others give once, few or many, or a class for an expanded clone.

>TRBJ2-2|TRBV29-1|NA|NA
TGCAGCGGTGGATTAGGGACGATCAACACCGGGGAGCTGTTTTTT
CSGGLGTINTGELFF
>TRBJ2-7|TRBV20-1|NA|NA
TGCAGTGCCACCCGGGACACCTCCTACGAGCAGTACTTC
CSATRDTSYEQYF
>TRBJ1-2|TRBV20-1|NA|NA
TGCAGTGCCTGGGGGGGCGAAAGTAACTATGGCTACACCTTC
CSAWGGESNYGYTF
>TRBJ2-7|TRBV5-1|TRBD2|NA
TGCGCCAGCAGCCTAGCGGGGCGGTCGGACGAGCAGTACTTC
CASSLAGRSDEQYF
>TRBJ2-7|TRBV6-2/TRBV6-3|NA|NA
TGTGCCAGCAGTTACTCGACCAGGGGACACGAGCAGTACTTC
CASSYSTRGHEQYF
>TRBJ2-5|TRBV28|TRBD1|NA
TGTGCCAGCAGACCAGGACAGGGGAGGTCTGACCAAGAGACCCAGTACTTC
CASRPGQGRSDQETQYF
>TRBJ2-1|TRBV24-1|NA|NA
TGTGCCACCAGTGTACGAAATGAGCAGTTCTTC
CATSVRNEQFF
>TRBJ2-3|TRBV9|TRBD2|NA
TGTGCCAGCAGCGTAGCGGAGCGGGGAATCACAGATACGCAGTATTTT
CASSVAERGITDTQYF
>TRBJ2-7|TRBV15|TRBD1|NA
TGTGCCACCAGCAGGTCGGGACAGGGGATCGTCGAGCAGTACTTC
CATSRSGQGIVEQYF
>TRBJ2-4|TRBV9|NA|once
TGTGCCAGCAGCGTAGTGGAAAGTGTGGAGGGGATTCAGTACTTC
CASSVVESVEGIQYF
>TRBJ2-7|TRBV29-1|TRBD1|once
TGCAGCGTTGAATATGGACAGGGCTACGAGCAGTACTTC
CSVEYGQGYEQYF
>TRBJ2-1|TRBV24-1|NA|NA
TGTGCCACCAGTGATCGGAAGGGGTCCTACAATGAGCAGTTCTTC
CATSDRKGSYNEQFF
>TRBJ2-2|TRBV30|TRBD1|NA
TGTGCCTCCGGACAGGGGAAAGGGGAGCTGTTTTTT
CASGQGKGELFF
>TRBJ1-2|TRBV5-1|NA|NA
TGCGCCAGCAGCTTGGCCGCAGGGTTGAATACCTATGGCTACACCTTC
CASSLAAGLNTYGYTF
>TRBJ2-7|TRBV2|TRBD1|NA
TGTGCCAGCACCCCTGGGACAGGGGTTGGGTACGAGCAGTACTTC
CASTPGTGVGYEQYF
>TRBJ2-7|TRBV11-2|NA|NA
TGTGCCAGCAGCAATCGCCAAGGGGTGGACTACGAGCAGTACTTC
CASSNRQGVDYEQYF
>TRBJ1-5|TRBV2|NA|NA
TGTGCCAGCAGTGTCGAAGAAAGCCAGCCCCAGCATTTT
CASSVEESQPQHF
>TRBJ2-3|TRBV6-1|TRBD2|NA
TGTGCCAGCAGGGCAGCGGGGGCCACAGATACGCAGTATTTT
CASRAAGATDTQYF
>TRBJ1-5|TRBV28|TRBD1|NA
TGTGCCAGCAGCAGACAGGGGGCAAGCAATCAGCCCCAGCATTTT
CASSRQGASNQPQHF
>TRBJ2-5|TRBV15|TRBD2|NA
TGTGCCACCAGCAGGGCGGTCACGGGGGGACTTGGCCAAGAGACCCAGTACTTC
CATSRAVTGGLGQETQYF
>TRBJ2-2|TRBV30|TRBD1|once
TGTGCCTGGAGACAGGGGAGTAGCTGGGAGCTGTTTTTT
CAWRQGSSWELFF
>TRBJ1-5|TRBV13|NA|NA
TGTGCCAGCAGCTCCCGGGCAGGTCGAGACAGCAATCAGCCCCAGCATTTT
CASSSRAGRDSNQPQHF
>TRBJ1-2|TRBV27|NA|NA
TGTGCCAGCAGTTCACTCGTTGGACATGGCTACACCTTC
CASSSLVGHGYTF
>TRBJ1-1|TRBV19|TRBD1|NA
TGTGCCAGTAGTATCGGGGGGACAGGGCCTGAAGCTTTCTTT
CASSIGGTGPEAFF
>TRBJ1-5|TRBV20-1|NA|NA
TGCAGTGCTAGTGCGGGGAGTAGCAATCAGCCCCAGCATTTT
CSASAGSSNQPQHF
>TRBJ2-7|TRBV3-1|NA|NA
TGTGCCAGCAGCCAAGAAAAAAAGGACGAGCAGTACTTC
CASSQEKKDEQYF
>TRBJ1-1|TRBV9|NA|NA
TGTGCCAGCAGCGCCCGGGACGGACTCATGAACACTGAAGCTTTCTTT
CASSARDGLMNTEAFF
>TRBJ1-2|TRBV5-1|NA|NA
TGCGCCAGCAGCCCCCCTCGCGGGAGCCTCAACTATGGCTACACCTTC
CASSPPRGSLNYGYTF
>TRBJ2-3|TRBV7-2|NA|NA
TGTGCCAGCAGCGGGTCGGGGGGCAGCACAGATACGCAGTATTTT
CASSGSGGSTDTQYF
>TRBJ1-4|TRBV15|NA|once
TGTGCCACCAGCAGAGCTGCCGCAGACGGGGAAAAACTGTTTTTT
CATSRAAADGEKLFF
>TRBJ2-7|TRBV4-3|NA|NA
TGCGCCAGCAGTATCAACGGGCCTCCTAACTCCTACGAGCAGTACTTC
CASSINGPPNSYEQYF
>TRBJ2-2|TRBV6-2/TRBV6-3|TRBD2|once
TGTGCCAGCAGTCACCTAAGAGCGGGGGAACCGAACACCGGGGAGCTGTTTTTT
CASSHLRAGEPNTGELFF
>TRBJ1-1|TRBV9|NA|NA
TGTGCCAGCAGCGAGGGGACTGTCATGAACACTGAAGCTTTCTTT
CASSEGTVMNTEAFF
>TRBJ2-7|TRBV7-9|NA|once
TGTGCCAGCAGCTCATCAGGAACCTACGAGCAGTACTTC
CASSSSGTYEQYF
>TRBJ2-3|TRBV10-3|NA|NA
TGTGCCACGGGTGGGGGCAGTAGGACAGATACGCAGTATTTT
CATGGGSRTDTQYF
>TRBJ1-5|TRBV7-9|NA|once
TGTGCCAGCAGCTTCGCGGGTTTTCAGCCCCAGCATTTT
CASSFAGFQPQHF
>TRBJ1-5|TRBV23-1|NA|NA
TGCGCCAGCAGTGGGGGGGGTGGGGCTAGCAATCAGCCCCAGCATTTT
CASSGGGGASNQPQHF
>TRBJ1-5|TRBV6-2/TRBV6-3|NA|NA
TGTGCCAGCAGTTACTCTCCGAGGAGAAGCAATCAGCCCCAGCATTTT
CASSYSPRRSNQPQHF
>TRBJ1-1|TRBV7-2|NA|NA
TGTGCCAGCAGCTTATACAGAACTGAAGCTTTCTTT
CASSLYRTEAFF
>TRBJ2-2|TRBV30|NA|once
TGTGCCTGGAGTCGGTCCGCGAACACCGGGGAGCTGTTTTTT
CAWSRSANTGELFF
>TRBJ1-2|TRBV29-1|NA|NA
TGCAGCGTTGGACAGAACTATGGCTACACCTTC
CSVGQNYGYTF
>TRBJ2-3|TRBV7-9|NA|NA
TGTGCCAGCAGCGGCGGGACTCAACCATGGGCAGATACGCAGTATTTT
CASSGGTQPWADTQYF
>TRBJ2-5|TRBV7-8|NA|once
TGTGCCAGCAGCTTAGGGACTCGGGGAGAGACCCAGTACTTC
CASSLGTRGETQYF
>TRBJ2-5|TRBV30|TRBD2|NA
TGTGCCTGGAGCAGCGGGGGGGCCGTTCCCGAGACCCAGTACTTC
CAWSSGGAVPETQYF
>TRBJ1-1|TRBV18|NA|NA
TGTGCCAGCTCACAGACGCCCGGGGAAGCTTTCTTT
CASSQTPGEAFF
>TRBJ2-7|TRBV30|NA|NA
TGTGCCTGGACTAAAAGGGGGGGATCCTACGAGCAGTACTTC
CAWTKRGGSYEQYF
>TRBJ1-1|TRBV4-3|NA|NA
TGCGCCAGCAGCCCACAGGGAGGATGGACTGAAGCTTTCTTT
CASSPQGGWTEAFF
>TRBJ1-3|TRBV9|NA|NA
TGTGCCAGCAACCCTCCCCGGGGCAGCTCTGGAAACACCATATATTTT
CASNPPRGSSGNTIYF
>TRBJ2-7|TRBV4-1|NA|NA
TGCGCCAGCAGCCAAGAGGGCATTATCTACGAGCAGTACTTC
CASSQEGIIYEQYF
>TRBJ2-3|TRBV7-2|NA|NA
TGTGCCAGCAGCTCCCACTTACTCACAGATACGCAGTATTTT
CASSSHLLTDTQYF
>TRBJ2-5|TRBV20-1|NA|NA
TGCAGTGCGGGTAGTACAGAGACCCAGTACTTC
CSAGSTETQYF
>TRBJ2-3|TRBV3-1|NA|NA
TGTGCCAGCAGCCAAGAGGTAGCGCTGAGCACAGATACGCAGTATTTT
CASSQEVALSTDTQYF
>TRBJ2-3|TRBV15|TRBD2|NA
TGTGCCACCAGATACGGACTAGACACAGATACGCAGTATTTT
CATRYGLDTDTQYF
>TRBJ1-1|TRBV6-6|NA|NA
TGTGCCAGCACCCCCGGGCCCCAGCAAGCTTTCTTT
CASTPGPQQAFF